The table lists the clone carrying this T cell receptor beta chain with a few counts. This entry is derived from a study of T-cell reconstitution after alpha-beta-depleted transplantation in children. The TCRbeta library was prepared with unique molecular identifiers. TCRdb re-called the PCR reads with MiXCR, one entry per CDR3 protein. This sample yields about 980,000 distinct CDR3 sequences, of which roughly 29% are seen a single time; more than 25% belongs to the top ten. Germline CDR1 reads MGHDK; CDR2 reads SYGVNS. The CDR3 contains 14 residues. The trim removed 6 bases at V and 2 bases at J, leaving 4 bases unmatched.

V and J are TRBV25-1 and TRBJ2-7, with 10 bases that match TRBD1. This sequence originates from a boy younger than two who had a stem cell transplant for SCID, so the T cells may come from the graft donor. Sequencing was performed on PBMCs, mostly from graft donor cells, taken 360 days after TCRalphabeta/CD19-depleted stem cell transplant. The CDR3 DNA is TGTGCCAGCAGGGGACAGGGGCGAACCTACGAGCAGTACTTC. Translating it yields CASRGQGRTYEQYF.